Listed here is a single TCR beta chain. This sample stems from a study of OX40 agonist ivuxolimab in advanced cancers. Assay used: immunoSEQ multiplex PCR; TCRdb lists only in-frame clones, some missing. The table includes 50,000 to 65,000 clones, 85% to 95% detected once. The CDR3 spans 13 residues. Trimming shortened V by 8 bases and J by 3 bases, and 10 bases separated the two germline ends. Germline CDR1 and CDR2: MNHEY and SMNVEV (reference sequence). The TCR sequence derives from an adult with an advanced solid tumor such as melanoma, head and neck, liver or kidney cancer. The rearrangement links TRBV27 to TRBJ2-2; maybe TRBD2 (6 bases). The source was CD4+ or CD8+ T cells sorted from blood, collected in a trial of the OX40 agonist ivuxolimab. The DNA of the CDR3 is TGTGCCAGCTCGGAGGGAGACACCGGGGAGCTGTTTTTT. Its translation: CASSEGDTGELFF.